The sequence of this T cell receptor beta chain was determined in a study of T cell repertoires in cytomegalovirus infection. On the study more broadly: Public TCR beta signature analysis indicated the presence of both CMV infection and matching HLA type. General study findings and limits: HLA-C-restricted CMV clonotypes gave the most frequent clonotype in two of eight donors. Summed public TCR beta family frequency identified CMV carriers bearing the relevant HLA.

Worth noting for this clonotype: Its antigen is as yet unknown.

One entry per CDR3 protein, called by TCRdb with MiXCR from the reads. The sample contains 250,000 to 300,000 distinct CDR3 sequences, approximately 22% of which appear only once. The sequence was obtained from a human donor in good health (CMV status not recorded). Some clones in this sample may be carry-over from other donors' samples. The specimen comprised cultured PBMCs, sampled from culture after CMV antigen stimulation.

The CDR3 nucleotides are TGCAGTGCTGTTGACACGCCTCACATGAACACTGAAGCTTTCTTT. This codes for CSAVDTPHMNTEAFF. This chain links TRBV20-1 with TRBJ1-1; D not certain. Germline V gene sequence: CDR1 DFQATT, CDR2 SNEGSKA (reference sequence). The V end lost 5 bases, the J end lost 0 bases, and 16 bases lay between the germline ends. The CDR3 has 15 residues.